These 7 T cell receptor beta chains originate from one sample sequenced in a study of cytomegalovirus exposure and HLA in healthy donors. This PCR relied on a set of 60 Vbeta primers and 13 Jbeta primers. Sequencing used immunoSEQ multiplex PCR; TCRdb keeps in-frame clones, though not all of them. Of about 140,000 clones listed, 78% are singletons. The source material was PBMCs. The receptors here all came from a female donor in good health and CMV-seronegative.

A single count supports this clone. V is TRBV28 and J is TRBJ1-2; weak D call: TRBD1 (5 bases). Trimming took off 3 bases at V and 7 bases at J, with 18 bases between the two ends. In germline, CDR1 is MDHEN, CDR2 SYDVKM. The CDR3 contains 15 residues. The DNA of the CDR3 is TGTGCCAGCAGTTTCCGTCTCATCGGGGGTTGTGGCTACACCTTC. Encoded protein: CASSFRLIGGCGYTF.

The V call is TRBV5-6, the J call TRBJ1-5; TRBD1 aligns across 11 bases. CDR3 length: 15 residues. With 2 bases clipped from V and 6 bases from J, the junction kept 4 bases outside the gene matches. Germline V gene sequence: CDR1 SGHDT, CDR2 YYEEEE. CDR3 loop: CASSLGTGGRQPQHF. CDR3 in DNA: TGTGCCAGCAGCTTAGGGACAGGGGGACGTCAGCCCCAGCATTTT.

This clone came up a few times. At one end the junction does not follow the germline gene, possibly because of a read error. V usage is TRBV5-4 and J usage is TRBJ1-1, with D perhaps matching TRBD1 (6 bases). Germline-derived CDR1 and CDR2 are SGHNT and YYREEE (reference sequence). CDR3 length: 16 amino acids. CDR3 protein: CASSQLPGHFNTEAFF. The CDR3 bases are TGCGCCAGCAGCCAGCTGCCGGGACACTTCAACACTGAAGCTTTCTTT.

The chain employs TRBV30 and TRBJ2-5; TRBD2 matches at 11 bases. The J call may be mistaken, given a closer DNA end match to TRBJ2-7. Germline assignment: CDR1 GTSNPN and CDR2 SVGIG (reference sequence). The CDR3 spans 15 residues. The CDR3 reads CAWSVLTSGTYEQYF. The CDR3 bases are TGTGCCTGGAGTGTCTTGACTAGCGGGACCTACGAGCAGTACTTC.

The chain joins TRBV7-9 to TRBJ2-3; 10 bases fit TRBD1. V lost 6 bases to trimming and J lost 4 bases; unmatched junction nucleotides: 13. The CDR3 consists of 17 residues. CDR1 and CDR2 (germline): SEHNR, FQNEAQ (reference sequence). This chain's CDR3 is CASRTTSGTGEADTQYF. Written as DNA, the CDR3 is TGTGCCAGCAGAACCACTTCCGGGACAGGGGAGGCAGATACGCAGTATTTT.

This chain joins TRBV30 and TRBJ1-1; TRBD1 might be the D (6 bases). Germline CDR1 reads GTSNPN; CDR2 reads SVGIG (reference sequence). The germline V and J ends were trimmed by 1 base and 4 bases, with 7 bases remaining between them. The CDR3 is 12 residues long. As DNA, the CDR3 is TGTGCCTGGAGTGGCAGGGGCACTGAAGCTTTCTTT. Translated: CAWSGRGTEAFF.

This clone was counted between two and nine times. The chain combines TRBV10-3 with TRBJ2-1; tentative D call: TRBD2 (6 bases). The CDR3 runs to 14 residues. The ends were cut back, 4 bases at V and 9 bases at J, with 16 bases in the middle. In germline, CDR1 is ENHRY, CDR2 SYGVKD. In nucleotides, the CDR3 is TGTGCCATCAGTGGGGACTCGTCCTTGGTTGAGCAGTTCTTC. Translation gives CAISGDSSLVEQFF.